This TCR beta chain originates from a study of blood T cell repertoires in COVID-19. Original processing methods: Amplification from reference gene primers served as the basis for estimated nucleated cell counts. The data were produced by immunoSEQ multiplex PCR, yet TCRdb's version contains in-frame clones alone and is incomplete. For V, J and clone size, that table is used; D and trimming come from the DNA. The sample lists around 160,000 clones, 75% to 90% seen once, with approximately 3.8% in the top ten. Germline CDR1 SGHDT, CDR2 YYEEEE. This CDR3 has 14 amino acids. V was cut by 4 bases and J by 4 bases, with 14 bases left in between. Participant reports of clinical history set cohort assignment. Exposed enrollees had met someone with a PCR-confirmed or clinician-diagnosed COVID-19 case at some point within the 2 weeks before study entry.

The clonotype comes from a middle-aged woman who had been exposed to COVID-19. Sequenced input: PBMCs or T cells enriched from blood (not recorded which). This rearrangement joins TRBV5-6 to TRBJ1-2, with D tentatively TRBD1 (5 bases). The CDR3 nucleotides are TGTGCCAGCAGCCCCTCGACGGGGGGCTATGGCTACACCTTC. It translates to CASSPSTGGYGYTF.